This TCR beta chain is drawn from a study of blood T cell repertoires in COVID-19. The overall study: There were acute and convalescent COVID-19 samples, and they came from the United States, Italy and Spain. In each case, the material was cDNA or gDNA derived from T cells, B-cell-depleted T cells, or PBMCs.

Original analysis: Amplified reference gene primers provided the basis for estimating nucleated cell counts. Profiling relied on immunoSEQ multiplex PCR, and the TCRdb table lists in-frame clones only, not all of them. V and J calls and clone size follow that table, whereas D and trimming were derived from the DNA. There are a few hundred thousand clones in the sample; more than 90% occur only once, and under 3% lies in the top ten. Per germline, CDR1 SGDLS and CDR2 YYNGEE. V was clipped by 3 bases and J by 4 bases, with 7 bases between them. The CDR3 covers 12 residues. The specimen was peripheral blood. The chain couples TRBV9 to TRBJ1-2; D remains ambiguous. The TCR was taken from a person aged 18 to 30 with COVID-19, enrolled during active disease. The CDR3 DNA is TGTGCCAGCAGCGGAACGAGCTATGGCTACACCTTC. This encodes CASSGTSYGYTF.